This T cell receptor beta chain appears in the sequencing data of a study of Graves' ophthalmopathy and Graves' hyperthyroidism. Study-wide results and caveats: Blood samples also showed most expanded thyroid clonotypes exceeding 0.001 frequency.

Transcripts of RNA were the source for amplifying TCR beta CDR3 regions. After a first-round RT-PCR with HTBI primers, a second-round multiplex PCR was run. TCRdb recomputed calls from the multiplex PCR reads with MiXCR, one row per CDR3 protein. The table records over 500,000 distinct CDR3 sequences, 22% of them present only once. From germline, CDR1 is MNHEY and CDR2 SVGEGT. CDR3 length equals 16 residues. V lost 2 bases, J lost 7 bases, and 15 bases lay in between. Hyperthyroidism patients were newly diagnosed, under 2 months' duration, aged 18 to 65. Diagnostic conclusions were grounded in clinical symptoms, serum thyroxine, TRAb, thyroid ultrasound and orbital computed tomography. There are a few counts of this clonotype. Its target is unknown.

The sequencing input was peripheral blood. The V and J genes are TRBV6-2 or TRBV6-3 and TRBJ1-6; TRBD1 is a possible D gene (5 bases). The TCR was taken from a woman aged 18-30 years with stable Graves' hyperthyroidism. Some clones in this sample may be carry-over from other donors' samples. The CDR3 nucleotides read TGTGCCAGCAGTTACGTCAGGGACGGACCAAATTCACCCCTCCACTTT. It yields the protein CASSYVRDGPNSPLHF.